This T cell receptor (beta chain) appears in the sequencing data of a study of beta chain features in type 1 diabetes (dated by TCRdb to 2016 to 2019). As for the study more broadly: Patients and healthy donors did not differ in mean age, gender distribution, total cell number or subset yield. A total of 90 million to 130 million sorted cells were examined across all samples, and a strong correlation was observed between cell number per subset and RNA yield. In the study, recently diagnosed type 1 diabetes patients and matched healthy donors were compared on the TCRB repertoires of their sorted circulating CD4+ T cell subsets. Naive and central memory subsets were obtained from all 30 or so donors, but regulatory and stem cell-like memory subsets were isolated from only 8 patients and roughly 8 healthy donors.

General findings and caveats noted by the study authors: Fewer insertions and more nucleotide deletions at VDJ recombination sites were observed in patients with type 1 diabetes, implying thymic rearrangement abnormalities. PCR might favor shorter templates, but patient and control samples were amplified and corrected together, so any skew would affect both groups equally. A moderate but significant shortening of TCRB CDR3 length was observed in type 1 diabetes patients in all four CD4+ subsets. Because the HLA sub-analyses included only small numbers of individuals, any influence of HLA type on TCRB rearrangement was left unresolved. Because cDNA was sequenced instead of genomic DNA, activated cells with high expression could be over-represented, although the groups did not differ in activation or CD3 levels. Naive, central memory and regulatory TCRB repertoires appeared more similar among patients than among healthy donors.

All of the isolated RNA was reverse transcribed with the High Capacity cDNA Reverse Transcription Kit, so expressed TCRB transcripts were sequenced. Deep immunoSEQ sequencing was performed on naive, central memory and regulatory T cell samples, with an average of approximately 3.9 million total reads per sample. After sorted cells were lysed in RLT buffer, RNA was extracted with DNase-treated RNeasy Micro or Mini kits, with the choice depending on cell number. Each cell subset was processed separately to prevent cross-contamination, with patient and healthy donor samples processed together. The immunoSEQ multiplex PCR was used to amplify TCRB sequences from cDNA, generating 87-bp fragments that spanned the CDR3 region. Sequencing of the amplicons was done on the Illumina HiSeq platform. As for how the authors treated the data: Synthetic template baselines were used to correct PCR bias computationally, reads within Hamming distance 2 were collapsed together, and singletons that could not be merged were discarded. By aligning reads against IMGT, V, D and J genes, CDR3 length, and insertions or deletions at six rearrangement sites were assigned. Within each subset, clonotype counts were normalized to sorted cell number, after which true diversity and Gini coefficients were computed with the tcR R package. The overlap coefficient, calculated on TCRB nucleotide sequences, was used to measure repertoire sharing. Out-of-frame TCRB sequences from naive cells were analyzed to stand in for the pre-selection repertoire. Not all clones reach the TCRdb copy of this immuneACCESS table, which keeps in-frame sequences only. Checked studies attribute under half of the gap to unresolved V genes and leave the rest unexplained. The V and J calls and the clone size are those of that table, but D and trimming were determined from the DNA. The sample table records about 400,000 clones; around 12% of these occur just once. The biggest ten clones account for 0.0095% to 0.012% of the sample.

Each donor gave one peripheral blood draw, averaging approximately 0.12 L, which was collected into heparinised tubes. A BD FACSAria II was used to sort naive, central memory, regulatory and stem cell-like memory CD4+ T cells with a panel that included CD45RO, CCR7, CD25, CD127, CD95 and CD27. All sorted populations exceeded 95% purity. PBMCs were isolated right away by Lymphoprep density gradient centrifugation and were stained directly, without culture. So that batch effects would be minimized, each experiment stained and sorted samples in pairs, pairing one healthy donor with one patient. About this clone itself: Which antigen it targets is not known. No base qualities exist here, and no much larger clone lies one base off it.

Specimen: naive CD4+ T cells from blood. The cell subset or site tag for this specimen amounts to: true naive CD4+ T cells. This clonotype was sampled from a woman between 18 and 29 years old with type 1 diabetes.

The DNA is as follows: TGTGCCAGCAGCTTAGACCAGGGTACGGGCACTGAAGCTTTCTTT. Its product reads: CASSLDQGTGTEAFF. The rearrangement joined TRBV7-2 to TRBJ1-1, with a tentative D gene TRBD1 over 5 matching bases. V was cut back by 1 base and J by 4 bases, leaving a gap of 13 bases between them. CDR1 SGHTA and CDR2 FQGNSA are derived from the germline V gene. The CDR3 goes from the cysteine to the phenylalanine over 15 residues. Only CDR3 DNA is held: 45 bases, read in frame from base 1.